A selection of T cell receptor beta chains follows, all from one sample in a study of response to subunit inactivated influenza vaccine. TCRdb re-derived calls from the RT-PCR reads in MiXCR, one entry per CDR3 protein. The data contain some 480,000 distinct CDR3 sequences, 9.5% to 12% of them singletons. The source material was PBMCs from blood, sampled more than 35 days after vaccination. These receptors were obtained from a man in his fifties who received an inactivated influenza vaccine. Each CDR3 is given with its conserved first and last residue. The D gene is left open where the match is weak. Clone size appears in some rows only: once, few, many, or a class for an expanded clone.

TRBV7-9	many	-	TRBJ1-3	CASSLEANTIYF	TGTGCCAGCAGCTTAGAGGCAAACACCATATATTTT
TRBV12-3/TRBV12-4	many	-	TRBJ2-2	CATTSLRGGELFF	TGTGCCACAACTAGTTTGCGGGGCGGGGAGCTGTTTTTT
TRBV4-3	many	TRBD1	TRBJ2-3	CASSQSGTGGTDTQYF	TGCGCCAGCAGCCAATCCGGGACAGGGGGCACAGATACGCAGTATTTT
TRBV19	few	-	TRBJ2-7	CASSNGAEQYF	TGTGCCAGCTCAAACGGGGCCGAGCAGTACTTC
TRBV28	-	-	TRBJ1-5	CASSWAGEVQPQHF	TGTGCCAGCTCTTGGGCGGGTGAAGTTCAGCCCCAGCATTTT
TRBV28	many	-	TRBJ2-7	CASSPGLYEQYF	TGTGCCAGCAGTCCGGGACTGTACGAGCAGTACTTC
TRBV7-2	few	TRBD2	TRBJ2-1	CASSLAWASGGHEQFF	TGTGCCAGCAGCTTAGCGTGGGCTAGCGGGGGCCATGAGCAGTTCTTC
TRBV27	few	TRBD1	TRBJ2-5	CASSQDRDETQYF	TGTGCCAGCAGTCAGGACAGGGACGAGACCCAGTACTTC
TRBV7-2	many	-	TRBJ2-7	CASSLDGVEQYF	TGTGCCAGCAGCTTAGACGGGGTTGAGCAGTACTTC
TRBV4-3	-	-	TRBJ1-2	CASSQAGVGYTF	TGCGCCAGCAGCCAAGCAGGGGTCGGCTACACCTTC
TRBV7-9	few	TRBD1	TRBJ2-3	CASSFSWSRGQPDTQYF	TGTGCCAGCAGCTTCAGCTGGAGTAGGGGGCAGCCAGATACGCAGTATTTT
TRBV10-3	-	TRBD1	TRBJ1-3	CAISGGHSGNTIYF	TGTGCCATCTCAGGGGGCCACTCTGGAAACACCATATATTTT
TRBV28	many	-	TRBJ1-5	CASRTGGRPQHF	TGTGCCAGCAGGACGGGGGGTCGGCCCCAGCATTTT
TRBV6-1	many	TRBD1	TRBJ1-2	CASSSGTATLGYTF	TGTGCCAGCAGCTCCGGGACAGCGACTCTTGGCTACACCTTC
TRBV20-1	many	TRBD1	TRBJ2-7	CSASGQGAFYEQYF	TGCAGTGCTAGTGGTCAGGGGGCGTTCTACGAGCAGTACTTC
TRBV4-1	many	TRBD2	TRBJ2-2	CASSRGLAGGPSTGELFF	TGCGCCAGCAGCCGGGGACTAGCGGGGGGGCCAAGCACCGGGGAGCTGTTTTTT
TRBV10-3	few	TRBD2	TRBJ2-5	CAISGEVAGGRETQYF	TGTGCCATCAGTGGGGAAGTTGCGGGGGGACGGGAGACCCAGTACTTC
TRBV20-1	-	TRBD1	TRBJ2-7	CSARALQGSHEQYF	TGCAGTGCTAGAGCTCTACAGGGGTCCCACGAGCAGTACTTC
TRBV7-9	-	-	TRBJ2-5	CASSPPWGQGETQYF	TGTGCCAGCAGCCCCCCCTGGGGTCAGGGAGAGACCCAGTACTTC
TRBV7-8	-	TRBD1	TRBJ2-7	CASSTPGQGYDEQYF	TGTGCCAGCAGCACCCCGGGACAGGGGTACGACGAGCAGTACTTC
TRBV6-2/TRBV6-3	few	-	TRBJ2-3	CASKRTDTQYF	TGTGCCAGCAAACGGACAGATACGCAGTATTTT
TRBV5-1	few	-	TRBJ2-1	CASSLGLAPSSYNEQFF	TGCGCCAGCAGCTTGGGGCTAGCGCCTAGCTCCTACAATGAGCAGTTCTTC
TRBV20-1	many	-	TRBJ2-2	CSARGRRGRNTGELFF	TGCAGTGCTAGGGGTCGGAGGGGGCGGAACACCGGGGAGCTGTTTTTT
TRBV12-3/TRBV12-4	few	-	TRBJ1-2	CASSLGGADGYTF	TGTGCCAGCAGTTTGGGGGGAGCAGATGGCTACACCTTC
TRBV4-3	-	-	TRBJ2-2	CASSQERMNTGELFF	TGCGCCAGCAGCCAAGAGAGGATGAACACCGGGGAGCTGTTTTTT
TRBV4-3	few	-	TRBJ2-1	CASSQVRGGAYNEQFF	TGCGCCAGCAGCCAAGTGAGGGGGGGGGCTTACAATGAGCAGTTCTTC
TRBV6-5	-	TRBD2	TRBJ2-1	CASSFRTSGGGDSEQFF	TGTGCCAGCAGTTTCCGGACTAGCGGAGGGGGCGATTCCGAGCAGTTCTTC
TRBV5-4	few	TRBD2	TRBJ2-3	CASSLGGGAPDTQYF	TGTGCCAGCAGCTTAGGCGGGGGGGCCCCAGATACGCAGTATTTT
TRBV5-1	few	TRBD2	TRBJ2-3	CASSGLAGVADTQYF	TGCGCCAGCAGCGGGCTAGCGGGAGTTGCAGATACGCAGTATTTT
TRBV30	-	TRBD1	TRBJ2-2	CAWSSGTGHTGELFF	TGTGCCTGGAGTTCCGGGACAGGTCACACCGGGGAGCTGTTTTTT
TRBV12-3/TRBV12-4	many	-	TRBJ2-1	CARNEQFF	TGTGCCAGAAATGAGCAGTTCTTC
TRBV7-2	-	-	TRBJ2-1	CASSLFTPPVLFF	TGTGCCAGCAGCTTATTCACCCCCCCGGTCCTGTTCTTC
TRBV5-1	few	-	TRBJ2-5	CASSRYGTETQETQYF	TGCGCCAGCAGCCGGTACGGGACGGAGACCCAAGAGACCCAGTACTTC
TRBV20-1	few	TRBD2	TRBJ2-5	CSARVLLAGDQETQYF	TGCAGTGCTAGAGTTCTCCTAGCGGGAGACCAAGAGACCCAGTACTTC
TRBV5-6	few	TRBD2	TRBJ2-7	CASSLVRGGYEQYF	TGTGCCAGCAGCCTGGTTCGGGGGGGGTACGAGCAGTACTTC
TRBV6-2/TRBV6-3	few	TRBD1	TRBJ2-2	CASSFYRGRAGELFF	TGTGCCAGCAGTTTCTACAGGGGAAGGGCCGGGGAGCTGTTTTTT
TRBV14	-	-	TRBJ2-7	CASSPGPQRTYEQYF	TGTGCCAGCAGCCCGGGACCCCAAAGAACCTACGAGCAGTACTTC
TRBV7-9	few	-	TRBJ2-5	CASRSLVAETQYF	TGTGCCAGCAGAAGTCTCGTAGCGGAGACCCAGTACTTC
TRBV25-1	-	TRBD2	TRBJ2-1	CASSGGTSGLRNEQFF	TGTGCCAGCAGTGGCGGGACTAGCGGGCTTCGCAATGAGCAGTTCTTC
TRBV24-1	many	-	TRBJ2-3	CATSEDGRTQYF	TGTGCCACCAGTGAGGACGGCCGTACGCAGTATTTT
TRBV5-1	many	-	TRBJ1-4	CASSSGGTNEKLFF	TGCGCCAGCAGTTCCGGGGGTACTAATGAAAAACTGTTTTTT
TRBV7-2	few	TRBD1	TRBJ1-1	CASSLESRDRAKAFF	TGTGCCAGCAGCTTAGAGTCGCGGGACAGGGCAAAGGCTTTCTTT
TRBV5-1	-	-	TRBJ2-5	CASSLASSSALETQYF	TGCGCCAGCAGCTTGGCCAGCTCTAGCGCACTGGAGACCCAGTACTTC
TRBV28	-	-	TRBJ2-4	CASNRLRTATDQYF	TGTGCCAGCAACCGACTAAGGACTGCAACGGATCAGTACTTC
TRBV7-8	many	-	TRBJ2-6	CASSSYRSGANVLTF	TGTGCCAGCAGCTCTTATCGCTCTGGGGCCAACGTCCTGACTTTC
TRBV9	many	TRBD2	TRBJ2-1	CASSVVIAGGNNEQFF	TGTGCCAGCAGCGTAGTAATAGCGGGGGGAAACAATGAGCAGTTCTTC
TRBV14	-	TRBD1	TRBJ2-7	CASSHIRTGTNEHYF	TGTGCCAGCAGCCATATACGGACAGGGACAAACGAGCATTACTTC
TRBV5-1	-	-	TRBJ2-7	CASSYYLGGSRYF	TGCGCCAGCAGCTACTACCTCGGCGGGTCTAGGTACTTC
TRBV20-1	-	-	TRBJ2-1	CSASAGPMFF	TGCAGTGCTAGTGCGGGACCCATGTTCTTC
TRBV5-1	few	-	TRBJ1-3	CASSGAASGNTIYF	TGCGCCAGCAGCGGGGCGGCCTCTGGAAACACCATATATTTT
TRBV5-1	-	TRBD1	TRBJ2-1	CASRNRQGEEQFF	TGCGCCAGCAGGAACAGACAGGGGGAGGAGCAGTTCTTC